Below, 27 T cell receptor beta chains from the same sample are listed, as sequenced in a study of CD8 T cells in Susac syndrome. cDNA came from roughly 0.5 to 1 ug RNA primed by random hexamers. TCRdb called the immunoSEQ multiplex PCR reads again in MiXCR, with one record for every CDR3 protein. The sample carries about 300,000 distinct CDR3 sequences, 89% recorded once. Sequencing used CD8+ T cells from PBMCs. These receptors all stem from a human donor with multiple sclerosis.

The V call is TRBV12-3 or TRBV12-4, the J call TRBJ2-1, with 11 bases that match TRBD2. The CDR3 length is 15 residues. J was trimmed by 2 bases and V by 7 bases; bases with no gene match: 4. CDR3 amino acids: CASNIAGGPYNEQFF. The CDR3, as DNA: TGTGCCAGCAATATAGCGGGAGGGCCCTACAATGAGCAGTTCTTC.

J is TRBJ2-1 and V is TRBV2; 7 bases agree with TRBD1. With 8 bases clipped from V and 6 bases from J, the junction kept 4 bases outside the gene matches. There are 12 residues in the CDR3. The germline V gene encodes CDR1 SNHLY and CDR2 FYNNEI. The CDR3 sequence: CASLKGANEQFF. CDR3 DNA: TGTGCCAGCTTGAAGGGGGCCAATGAGCAGTTCTTC.

V usage is TRBV3-1 and J usage is TRBJ2-7; D not resolved. Germline loops: CDR1 LGHDT, CDR2 YNNKEL (reference sequence). Between the trimmed V and J ends, which lost 0 bases and 4 bases, there was a span of 19 bases. CDR3 size: 17 residues. The DNA for the CDR3 is TGTGCCAGCAGCCAAGAGTGGAGAATGGGAACAAGTTACGAGCAGTACTTC. Translating it yields CASSQEWRMGTSYEQYF.

The gene calls are TRBV4-1 and TRBJ1-4, with D maybe TRBD1 (6 bases). CDR1 and CDR2 (germline): MGHRA, YSYEKL. CDR3 size: 13 residues. V was pared by 4 bases and J by 6 bases, with 9 bases between. In DNA form, the CDR3 reads TGCGCCAGCAGCCTCTCAGGGGATGAAAAACTGTTTTTT. Residues: CASSLSGDEKLFF.

The CDR3 DNA reads TGTGCCAGTAGTATAACGGGGATATATAGCAATCAGCCCCAGCATTTT. Translating gives CASSITGIYSNQPQHF. This chain links TRBV19 with TRBJ1-5; D remains ambiguous. The ends were cut back, 2 bases at V and 0 bases at J, with 11 bases in the middle. CDR3 length: 16 amino acids. Germline CDR1 LNHDA, CDR2 SQIVND (reference sequence).

The chain is built from TRBV3-1 and TRBJ2-3; TRBD2 might be the D (5 bases). Germline CDR1 and CDR2: LGHDT and YNNKEL (reference sequence). Trimming removed 6 bases at V and 2 bases at J, with 15 bases between. The CDR3 extends over 15 amino acids. The CDR3 sequence is CASSPLWRATDTQYF. CDR3 DNA: TGTGCCAGCAGTCCCCTATGGCGGGCCACAGATACGCAGTATTTT.

The V call is TRBV2, the J call TRBJ2-1, with 8 bases aligning to TRBD2. The germline V gene has CDR1 SNHLY and CDR2 FYNNEI. The CDR3 spans 14 residues. J lost 12 bases, V lost 4 bases, and 11 bases had no gene match. CDR3 sequence: CASSGAAGEGGQFF. CDR3 DNA: TGTGCCAGCAGTGGGGCAGCGGGAGAGGGAGGGCAGTTCTTC.

V gene TRBV7-9 combines with J gene TRBJ2-7; D not resolved. The CDR3 is made up of 13 amino acids. Germline V gene data show CDR1 as SEHNR and CDR2 as FQNEAQ (reference sequence). With 5 bases removed from V and 7 bases from J, the gap between germline ends came to 15 bases. CDR3 loop: CASSPGQPAEQYF. CDR3 nucleotides: TGTGCCAGCAGCCCCGGCCAACCGGCTGAGCAGTACTTC.

The rearrangement uses TRBV2 and TRBJ2-2; perhaps TRBD2 as D (5 bases). The V end lost 5 bases, the J end lost 4 bases, and 8 bases lay between the germline ends. Germline loops: CDR1 SNHLY, CDR2 FYNNEI. This CDR3 is 13 amino acids long. CDR3 DNA sequence: TGTGCCAGCAGTACGGGATTCACCGGGGAGCTGTTTTTT. Translating it yields CASSTGFTGELFF.

V and J are TRBV5-6 and TRBJ2-3; no clear D gene. This CDR3 is 13 amino acids long. V was shortened by 0 bases and J by 4 bases, with 6 bases between the two germline ends. Germline assignment: CDR1 SGHDT and CDR2 YYEEEE. The CDR3 protein is CASSLDAPDTQYF. The CDR3 DNA reads TGTGCCAGCAGCTTGGATGCCCCAGATACGCAGTATTTT.

The chain employs TRBV20-1 and TRBJ1-2; 7 bases are a match to TRBD1. V lost 2 bases and J lost 3; bases outside the gene matches: 12. CDR1 DFQATT and CDR2 SNEGSKA come from the germline V gene (reference sequence). The CDR3 is made up of 16 amino acids. CDR3 sequence (DNA): TGCAGTGCTAGACCTCTAGACAGGGCCGAGCACTATGGCTACACCTTC. Encoded protein: CSARPLDRAEHYGYTF.

V usage is TRBV6-4 and J usage is TRBJ2-7; 10 bases are a match to TRBD1. Per germline, CDR1 MRHNA and CDR2 SNTAGT. CDR3 size: 17 residues. V shed 7 bases, J shed 5 bases, and the junction held 17 bases outside the gene matches. The CDR3 DNA is TGTGCCAGCACCGCCGGGACAGGGGCGTCTAAAGATGACGAGCAGTACTTC. This codes for CASTAGTGASKDDEQYF.

This clonotype was counted only a few times. CDR3 protein: CASSEAEGQGGTEAFF. The CDR3 coding sequence is TGTGCCAGCAGTGAAGCGGAGGGACAGGGAGGCACTGAAGCTTTCTTT. The chain uses TRBV6-1 and TRBJ1-1; 9 bases are a match to TRBD1. Unmatched junction bases numbered 6, after V lost 0 bases and J lost 4 bases. Germline lookup yields CDR1 MNHNS and CDR2 SASEGT. The CDR3 is 16 amino acids.

The chain combines TRBV12-3 or TRBV12-4 with TRBJ1-3; D call uncertain. The CDR3 spans 13 residues. Deletions cut 7 bases from V and 0 bases from J, with 7 bases between. The CDR3 nucleotides are TGTGCCAGCACCGCGAGCTCTGGAAACACCATATATTTT. This gives the protein CASTASSGNTIYF.

The chain recombines TRBV7-6 with TRBJ1-5; D is unclear. Germline V CDR1 and CDR2: SGHVS, FNYEAQ. The germline V and J ends were trimmed by 5 bases and 5 bases, with 10 bases remaining between them. The CDR3 is 13 residues long. Written as DNA, the CDR3 is TGTGCCAGCAGCCCACGGGAGGATCAGCCCCAGCATTTT. Its translation: CASSPREDQPQHF.

This clonotype has a single count. The V call is TRBV30, the J call TRBJ1-2, with D uncertain. V lost 4 bases and J lost 4, with 13 bases in between. CDR1 GTSNPN and CDR2 SVGIG come from the germline V gene (reference sequence). CDR3 length: 13 amino acids. The CDR3 spells CAWTWTGSYGYTF. In DNA, the CDR3 is TGTGCCTGGACTTGGACTGGGAGCTATGGCTACACCTTC. Variable domain in full (rest from reference TRBV30 and TRBJ1-2): SQTIHQWPATLVQPVGSPLSLECTVEGTSNPNLYWYRQAAGRGLQLLFYSVGIGQISSEVPQNLSASRPQDRQFILSSKKLLLSDSGFYLCAWTWTGSYGYTFGSGTRLTVV.

CDR3 amino acids: CATSSGQGGFGAFF. CDR3 nucleotide sequence: TGTGCCACCAGCAGCGGACAGGGTGGTTTTGGGGCTTTCTTT. The genes are TRBV15 and TRBJ1-1, with TRBD1 matching over 8 bases. The CDR3 totals 14 residues. Germline CDR1 reads LNHNV; CDR2 reads YYDKDF (reference sequence). The junction had 11 bases not matched to a gene; V was cut back by 3 bases and J by 11 bases.

The CDR3 DNA follows: TGTGCCAGCAGTTCCTCCGGAGCGTACCAAGAGACCCAGTACTTC. Its translation is CASSSSGAYQETQYF. The gene calls are TRBV27 and TRBJ2-5; no reliable D call. Per the germline V gene, CDR1 is MNHEY and CDR2 is SMNVEV (reference sequence). The V and J ends lost 4 bases and 0 bases respectively, with 12 bases between them. The CDR3 has 15 amino acids.

The chain couples TRBV27 to TRBJ2-7, with 12 bases that match TRBD2. CDR1 is MNHEY, CDR2 SMNVEV, per germline (reference sequence). Trimming at V came to 3 bases and at J to 4 bases, leaving 7 bases not matched to a gene. This CDR3 has 16 residues. The CDR3 reads CASSFSLAGGPYEQYF. The CDR3 DNA is TGTGCCAGCAGTTTCAGCCTAGCGGGAGGGCCTTACGAGCAGTACTTC.

The chain links TRBV7-9 to TRBJ1-4; D remains unclear. Between the trimmed V and J ends, which lost 7 bases and 3 bases, there was a span of 12 bases. Per the germline V gene, CDR1 is SEHNR and CDR2 is FQNEAQ (reference sequence). The CDR3 length is 14 residues. CDR3: CASTTERPNEKLFF. DNA of the CDR3: TGTGCCAGCACCACCGAACGACCTAATGAAAAACTGTTTTTT.

This chain joins TRBV27 and TRBJ2-7; 7 bases are a match to TRBD2. With 1 base clipped from V and 7 bases from J, the junction kept 13 bases outside the gene matches. Germline CDR1 and CDR2: MNHEY and SMNVEV (reference sequence). The CDR3 is 16 amino acids. CDR3 sequence: CASSLLFEGGPWEQYF. The DNA for the CDR3 is TGTGCCAGCAGTTTATTGTTTGAGGGAGGGCCTTGGGAGCAGTACTTC.

V usage is TRBV5-1 and J usage is TRBJ1-3; the match to TRBD1 covers 7 bases. CDR1 is SGHRS and CDR2 is YFSETQ in the germline V gene. The CDR3 loop spans 15 amino acids. Losses at the gene ends were 4 bases for V and 0 bases for J; bases not matched to a gene: 4. CDR3 coding DNA: TGCGCCAGCAGCGCCGGGACAGTCTCTGGAAACACCATATATTTT. This codes for CASSAGTVSGNTIYF.

The chain carries TRBV5-6 and TRBJ2-3, with D tentatively TRBD1 (6 bases). Germline assignment: CDR1 SGHDT and CDR2 YYEEEE. The CDR3 runs 14 residues. The V gene lost 2 bases and the J gene lost 1 base, with 8 bases spanning the gap. Here the CDR3 DNA reads TGTGCCAGCAGCTTATGGACAGGCACAGATACGCAGTATTTT. Translated: CASSLWTGTDTQYF.

This sequence joins TRBV7-9 and TRBJ2-2, with 12 bases fitting TRBD1. Germline V gene lookup returns CDR1 SEHNR and CDR2 FQNEAQ (reference sequence). This CDR3 has 16 amino acids. V was pared by 3 bases and J by 5 bases, with 4 bases of the junction left unmatched. CDR3 residues: CASSLGTGGKTGELFF. The CDR3 DNA follows: TGTGCCAGCAGCTTGGGGACAGGGGGCAAAACCGGGGAGCTGTTTTTT.

This clonotype was seen only once. The chain couples TRBV10-3 to TRBJ2-7, with D possibly matching TRBD2 (6 bases). From germline, CDR1 is ENHRY and CDR2 SYGVKD. The CDR3 has 12 residues. Deletions cut 10 bases from V and 3 bases from J, with 13 bases between. For the CDR3, the DNA is TGTGCCACAAGGACGGGGGACTACGAGCAGTACTTC. Its protein is CATRTGDYEQYF.

The chain recombines TRBV19 with TRBJ2-7; D possibly corresponds to TRBD2 (5 bases). Germline CDR1 reads LNHDA; CDR2 reads SQIVND (reference sequence). V dropped 5 bases and J dropped 2 bases, with 16 bases sitting between them. There are 15 residues in the CDR3. Written as DNA, the CDR3 is TGTGCCAGTAGTTTAACCGGGAATTCCCCCTACGAGCAGTACTTC. It yields the protein CASSLTGNSPYEQYF.

This clonotype occurred once. This chain links TRBV11-1 with TRBJ2-1; TRBD2 is a possible D gene (5 bases). The V end lost 5 bases, the J end lost 8 bases, and 10 bases lay between the germline ends. Germline CDR1 reads SGHAT; CDR2 reads FQDESV (reference sequence). The CDR3 covers 12 residues. CDR3 sequence reads: CASSRLGDEQFF. The DNA for the CDR3 is TGTGCCAGCAGCCGCCTCGGGGATGAGCAGTTCTTC.